This entry is about one T cell receptor beta chain. Its antigen remains undetermined. Per-base qualities were not stored, and no clone one base away is much larger. Libraries came from the immunoSEQ multiplex PCR assay. The multiplex PCR relied on a mix of 60 forward primers for TCR Vbeta segments and 13 reverse primers for TCR Jbeta segments. Amplification of the CDR3 region of rearranged TCR beta genes was performed with a multiplex PCR assay on genomic DNA. The amplified TCR beta libraries were sequenced on the Illumina HiSeq System as 87-base-pair reads. As for the original processing: A later analysis counted around 72 million unique TCR beta chains across the 650 to 700 repertoires, and about 10 million of these chains were shared by at least two donors. To remove PCR and sequencing errors, raw reads were error-corrected and collapsed into unique sequences using a nearest-neighbor algorithm that merged closely related sequences. To assign V, D and J gene segments, CDR3 sequences were aligned to IMGT reference sequences. For a sequence to be retained, at least a six-nucleotide match to both a V gene segment and a J gene segment was required. A rearrangement counted as productive if the CDR3 had no stop codons and remained in frame with V and J, and every other rearrangement counted as non-productive. Following IMGT convention, CDR3 was defined as the stretch from the second conserved V-encoded cysteine to the conserved J-encoded phenylalanine. Sequences without an unambiguous match to a single V gene segment were excluded from the earlier analysis of approximately 600 of the donors. An earlier analysis of fewer than 650 of the donors classified V segments as functional when productive rearrangements were above 56.7% and as segregating when the standard deviation between donors was above 5%. A statistical classification framework was built for diagnosing cytomegalovirus status from the catalog of TCR beta chain sequences. In a later analysis, V and J genes were assigned by comparing TCR nucleotide sequences against IMGT/GENE-DB human TR gene sequences. In a later analysis, CDR3 sequences and most-parsimonious VDJ recombination scenarios were assigned using the TCRdist pipeline. A later analysis defined each TCR beta chain by its CDR3 amino acid sequence plus V-gene family, and excluded reads lacking a unique V-gene family. To address suspected cross-contamination and a sequencing artifact, a later analysis removed over 500 highly shared, low-generation-probability nucleotide sequences. In a later analysis, a clonal expansion index for each public chain was calculated from normalized within-repertoire ranks of inferred template counts. In a later analysis, generation probabilities were computed with a VDJ recombination model fitted to out-of-frame rearrangements, and the resulting probabilities were checked against IGoR. In a later analysis, TCR-TCR, TCR-HLA and TCR-CMV co-occurrence was scored with hypergeometric tests, and a repertoire-size bias correction was applied to TCR pairs. A later analysis estimated false discovery rates by permuting HLA or CMV assignments 20 times. In a later analysis, co-occurring TCRs were grouped using DBSCAN, and TCRdist sequence similarity was added for clustering within HLA-allele-positive subsets. Repertoires with fewer than 30,000 or more than 120,000 public chains, plus five repertoires with anomalous nucleotide sharing, were excluded from co-occurrence clustering. TCRdb limited this immuneACCESS table to in-frame rearrangements with V and J called. A share of clones is missing; checked studies link under half to unresolved V genes, and the rest is unexplained. V and J calls and clone size are copied from that table; D and trimming were computed from the DNA. The table for this sample lists approximately 150,000 clones; about 76% of them were counted only once. Approximately 2.9% of the sample is taken by the ten largest.

This entry is derived from a study of cytomegalovirus exposure and HLA in healthy donors (dated by TCRdb to about 2017). A note on the overall study: An earlier analysis of some 500 of the donors reported more than 250 Gb of sequence data and 120 million or so unique TCR beta sequences from roughly 200 million T cells. The study combined high-throughput TCR immunosequencing, statistical association of individual TCRs with disease status, and machine learning to predict cytomegalovirus infection status. Besides the first cohort of roughly 660 subjects, a separate validation cohort made up of 120 different subjects was used. Of the 300 to 450 genotyped donors, 80% to 90% were placed in the genetic ancestry cluster associated with self-reported Caucasian donors. In the later analysis, no new phenotypic data were used to find candidate immune exposures; instead, reliance was placed on TCR beta sequences and their occurrence across donors. A later analysis re-examined previously published TCR beta repertoires from just over 650 donors and added high-resolution HLA genotyping to investigate patterns of TCR occurrence. Across some 400 genotyped donors of the cohort, an average of about 250,000 unique TCR beta nucleotide sequences per donor were sequenced, and about a sixth of those sequences were non-productive. The study aimed to test whether signatures of past pathogen exposure could be identified by cataloging public T cell receptors. HLA typing included class I and class II loci at four-digit resolution. Alongside the repertoire data, information on donor age, sex, ethnicity and CMV serostatus was compiled. In a later genetic analysis, genome-wide SNP genotypes for 398 of the 666 donors were used, and that subset was treated as a discovery cohort. Roughly five DR-DQ haplotypes were treated as single units for association and clustering because of strong linkage in the cohort. The study used immunosequencing to profile the T cell repertoires of several hundred subjects and linked those repertoires to cytomegalovirus serostatus. An early release that covered about 640 HLA-typed donors contained about 300 gigabases of sequencing data and roughly 84 million unique TCR sequences. Every repertoire in the discovery cohort had been generated on one and the same sequencing platform. To decide whether each TCR beta V gene segment behaved as functional or pseudogenic, an earlier analysis of some 600 of the donors relied on high-throughput TCR beta sequencing. The number of donors typed differed by locus, with roughly 620-640 for A, B, C, DRB1 and DQB1, roughly 520 for DQA1, over 600 for DPA1, and around 460 for DPB1. Broad study findings and their caveats: The earlier analysis of almost 600 of the donors excluded 15 to 20 rarely observed V segments, including chromosome 9 orphons, because counts were too low. Most TCR sequences were observed very rarely across donors, whereas some public TCRs were present in many individuals. In the study, 150 to 200 TCR beta chains were listed as associated with cytomegalovirus. The classifier was reported to diagnose cytomegalovirus status with high specificity and sensitivity in both the original and validation cohorts. According to the authors, the approach could potentially be generalized to other disease states and immunological phenotypes. In a later analysis, HLA-associated TCR beta chains were found to be more clonally expanded and to have lower generation probabilities than equally common non-associated chains. Because the 87-base-pair reads could not distinguish some IMGT-functional V segments, including TRBV6-2 and TRBV6-3, those segments were excluded. HLA typing was unavailable for some donors at each locus, so association tests used only the typed subset. In vitro tests confirmed that a few of the cytomegalovirus-associated TCR beta chains recognize cytomegalovirus antigens. Compared with the approximately 600-donor mean, donors in an Asian-associated ancestry cluster had fewer N-insertions in productive TCRs, according to a later genetic analysis. In a later analysis, the rate of TCR association differed among HLA loci, with DRB1 alleles having the most associated TCRs and HLA-C alleles having the fewest. A later analysis associated roughly 17,000 TCR beta sequences with specific HLA alleles at a false discovery rate of 0.05. Strong co-occurrence of HLA alleles, especially DR and DQ, made assigning TCR associations to individual alleles difficult. Linkage disequilibrium might explain the correlated functional status among segregating V segments, but an unknown experimental factor could not be ruled out. Presence/absence analyses assumed roughly uniform sequencing depth across donors, an assumption that may not hold. A later analysis found that most CMV-associated TCR beta chains appeared HLA-restricted, with HLA associations seemingly driven largely by CMV exposure. This cohort had only TCR beta chains sequenced, and the lack of alpha or paired-chain data limited which features could be detected. A cluster of highly shared sequence variants was judged likely to be a technical artifact of the sequencing pipeline. Immune exposure information for the cohort was limited to CMV serostatus. In an earlier analysis of around 600 of the donors, most TCR beta V segments were observed in productive rearrangements about 90% or about 30% of the time, broadly matching IMGT annotations. A further reported finding was that TCR beta sequences accurately predicted the HLA-A and HLA-B alleles for most subjects in the first cohort. V-gene and J-gene trimming of TCR beta chains was associated with a missense DCLRE1C variant in a later genetic analysis, and the association was replicated in an independent cohort. In a later analysis, several top co-occurrence clusters were reported to appear linked to parvovirus B19, influenza, CMV and Epstein-Barr virus.

Here V drops 10 bases and J drops 2 bases, and the junction holds 5 bases not matched to any gene. CDR1 is given as MNHNS and CDR2 as SASEGT, both from the germline V gene. Inclusive of the bounding cysteine and phenylalanine, the CDR3 is 13 residues long. Of the read, only the CDR3 DNA is kept; its 39 bases are in frame from base 1. The cohort comprised 666 healthy bone marrow donors. All cohort members were sampled while nominally healthy, although unrecorded immune exposures were likely present. The donor was CMV seropositive and was included in the group of 289 seropositive cohort members. Every donor gave a peripheral blood sample, and the peripheral blood mononuclear cells from that sample were used for TCR beta sequencing. Genomic DNA extraction from the blood cell samples was performed with the Qiagen DNeasy Blood Extraction Kit.

The sequenced sample consisted of PBMCs. The sequence was obtained from a woman aged 40 to 50 in good health and CMV-seropositive. The chain is made from TRBV6-1 and TRBJ2-1; 7 central bases correspond to TRBD2. The encoded CDR3 is CAKSSGPYNEQFF. Here is the DNA: TGTGCCAAATCTAGCGGACCCTACAATGAGCAGTTCTTC.